A selection of T cell receptor beta chains follows, all from one sample in a study of cytomegalovirus exposure and HLA in healthy donors. Repertoires were generated with immunoSEQ multiplex PCR, while TCRdb's copy carries only in-frame clones and drops some. The sample lists about 160,000 clones, 81% occurring once. Sequenced material: PBMCs. The source of these receptors is a woman aged 50 to 65 in good health and CMV-seronegative. The CDR3 runs from the conserved cysteine through the conserved F or W.

j_call v_call cdr3_aa
TRBJ2-4 TRBV27 CASKTLGQDLLAKNIQYF
TRBJ1-2 TRBV13 CASSHQTGEINYGYTF
TRBJ2-5 TRBV2 CASSVGGQGPQETQYF
TRBJ2-3 TRBV28 CAAGTSGSTDTQYF
TRBJ1-2 TRBV5-6 CASSPTGGGYTF
TRBJ2-2 TRBV13 CASSPQTNTGELFF
TRBJ1-2 TRBV18 CASSPDRGRYTF
TRBJ2-1 TRBV5-4 CASSLGLAGGEEQFF
TRBJ1-5 TRBV6-1 CASSATGGKEPQHF
TRBJ2-5 TRBV11-3 CASSFSGQPGETQYF
TRBJ1-2 TRBV28 CASSLGLYGYTF
TRBJ1-2 TRBV7-9 CASSSTTGRYGYTF
TRBJ2-3 TRBV19 CASRLSGTSGRGDTQYF
TRBJ2-7 TRBV12-5 CASGFWDRVKEQYF
TRBJ1-2 TRBV19 CASHQLTDRNYGYTF
TRBJ2-5 TRBV25-1 CASSEPGTGKMETQYF
TRBJ1-2 TRBV19 CASSIPGQNYGYTF
TRBJ1-2 TRBV6-5 CASSRGDRGTVRYTF
TRBJ1-5 TRBV28 CASSLGQSNQPQHF
- TRBV5-1 CASSSGTRPYEQYF
TRBJ2-7 TRBV19 CASSMDRTYEQYF
TRBJ1-4 TRBV9 CASSVGDRDNEKLFF
TRBJ2-1 TRBV7-9 CSSSWENNEQFF
TRBJ2-1 TRBV5-1 CASSFRGISYNEQFF
TRBJ2-5 TRBV25-1 CASSERRGQGAEETQYF
TRBJ2-7 TRBV7-2 CASSLGGAGGDEQYF
TRBJ2-3 TRBV9 CASSARQLGGDTQYF
- TRBV7-8 CASSPLVGLESEQYF
TRBJ2-5 TRBV27 CASSRAGAQETQYF
TRBJ1-1 TRBV9 CASSVSGVGSEAFF
TRBJ2-5 TRBV7-9 CASSSRTGRVETQYF
TRBJ2-2 TRBV18 CASSPEGQGASGELFF
TRBJ2-5 TRBV11-3 CASSLGLGQTQYF
TRBJ2-1 TRBV6-5 CASSYQVGLAGNEQFF
TRBJ1-4 TRBV7-6 CASSLGAVNEKLFF
TRBJ2-7 TRBV5-4 CASSPKGLAGDEQYF
TRBJ1-5 TRBV4-1 CASSRTGGGGQPQHF
TRBJ1-1 TRBV7-9 CASSFKDSPLTEAFF
TRBJ2-5 TRBV2 CASSRLAGGDGTQYF
TRBJ2-1 TRBV14 CASSQRSLLSGRAGYNEQFF
TRBJ1-1 TRBV5-6 CASSWRDRDTEAFF
TRBJ1-2 TRBV27 CASSYRQNYGYTF
TRBJ1-2 TRBV13 CASSPGQGPYGYTF
TRBJ2-1 TRBV7-2 CASSQGLRTFF
TRBJ1-1 TRBV19 CASSIRTGVLTEAFF
TRBJ2-2 TRBV14 CASSRGGQFLGELFF
TRBJ2-5 TRBV9 CASSLGLAGVGETQYF
TRBJ2-2 TRBV5-1 CASSPQRGDGELFF
TRBJ1-5 TRBV6-1 CASTPFGGVRPQHF
TRBJ1-4 TRBV30 CACRTAKNEKLFF
TRBJ2-2 TRBV9 CASSGPGLVSGELFF
TRBJ1-5 TRBV15 CATSRDRDNQPQHF
TRBJ1-5 TRBV28 CASSLGLLNQPQHF
TRBJ1-4 TRBV6-1 CASSDRWTGGSANEKLFF
TRBJ2-3 TRBV7-2 CASSLGQDGTDTQYF
TRBJ1-2 TRBV7-2 CASSLFGQGGGYTF